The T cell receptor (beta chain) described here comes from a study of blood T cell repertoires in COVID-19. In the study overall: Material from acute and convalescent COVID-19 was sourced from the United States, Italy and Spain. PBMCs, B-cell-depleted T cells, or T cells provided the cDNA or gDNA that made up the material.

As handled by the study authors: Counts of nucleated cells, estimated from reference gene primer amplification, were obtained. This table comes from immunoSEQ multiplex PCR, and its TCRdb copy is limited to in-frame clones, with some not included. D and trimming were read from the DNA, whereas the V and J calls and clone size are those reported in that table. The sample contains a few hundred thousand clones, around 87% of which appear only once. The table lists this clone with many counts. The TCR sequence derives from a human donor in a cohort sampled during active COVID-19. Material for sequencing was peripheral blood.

The CDR3 region has the DNA TGCGCCAGCAGCCCAGGACTCTTTAGCAATGAAAAACTGTTTTTT. Protein product: CASSPGLFSNEKLFF. This chain uses TRBV5-1 with TRBJ1-4; no definite D call. The CDR3 extends over 15 amino acids. V gave up 4 bases and J gave up 5 bases, with 15 bases separating them. In germline, CDR1 is SGHRS, CDR2 YFSETQ.